One and the same sample provided the 21 T cell receptor beta chains below, sequenced in a study of blood T cell repertoires in COVID-19. Data came from immunoSEQ multiplex PCR; TCRdb stores just in-frame clones and leaves some out. The top ten hold around 12% of the sample, which has 20,000 or so clones, 86% seen once. Sequencing was performed on peripheral blood. These receptors all come from a woman older than 75 with active or convalescent COVID-19.

The chain uses TRBV7-3 and TRBJ2-7; TRBD2 matches at 8 bases. The J segment lost 3 bases and the V segment lost 5 bases, leaving 9 bases of the junction unmatched. This CDR3 is built from 15 residues. Germline V gene lookup returns CDR1 SGHTA and CDR2 FQGTGA. The CDR3 coding sequence is TGTGCCAGCAGCCTTACCGGGGGGGCATTCTACGAGCAGTACTTC. Translated: CASSLTGGAFYEQYF.

This clone was recorded once. The rearrangement uses TRBV7-9 and TRBJ2-7; D gene uncertain. The length of the CDR3 is 15 residues. Germline-derived CDR1 and CDR2 are SEHNR and FQNEAQ (reference sequence). Deletions cut 5 bases from V and 0 bases from J, with 14 bases between. CDR3 amino acids: CASSQSSLFSYEQYF. Written as DNA, the CDR3 is TGTGCCAGCAGCCAATCGTCCCTATTCTCCTACGAGCAGTACTTC.

This clone was observed a handful of times. The chain has TRBV28 and TRBJ1-5; TRBD1 matches 7 bases. This CDR3 is 15 amino acids long. Trimming took 2 bases from V and 4 from J; bases not matched to a gene: 5. Germline loops: CDR1 MDHEN, CDR2 SYDVKM. DNA for the CDR3: TGTGCCAGCAGTTTACAAGGGGGCCGAAATCAGCCCCAGCATTTT. Residues: CASSLQGGRNQPQHF.

Concerning this clone itself: Compared with germline, one end of the junction differs, possibly owing to a read error. V and J are TRBV7-7 and TRBJ2-5; 11 positions match TRBD2. CDR1 is SSHAT, CDR2 FNYEAQ, per germline (reference sequence). The CDR3 totals 14 residues. The CDR3, as DNA: TGTGCTAGCAGCTTAGCGGGAGGGGGAGAGACCCAGTACTTC. It yields the protein CASSLAGGGETQYF.

This sequence joins TRBV9 and TRBJ1-2, with 12 bases aligning to TRBD1. Germline V gives CDR1 SGDLS, CDR2 YYNGEE. The CDR3 covers 16 residues. V shed 2 bases, J shed 6 bases, and the junction held 8 bases outside the gene matches. This CDR3 reads CASSVTPGQGANGYTF. For the CDR3, the DNA is TGTGCCAGCAGCGTGACGCCGGGACAGGGGGCTAATGGCTACACCTTC.

The gene calls are TRBV15 and TRBJ2-6, with 8 bases identical to TRBD1. This CDR3 has 18 amino acids. V was clipped by 4 bases and J by 2 bases; unmatched bases: 10. Germline values: CDR1 LNHNV, CDR2 YYDKDF (reference sequence). The DNA for the CDR3 is TGTGCCACCAGCACGGACGTGACAGGGGATCCTGGGGCCAACGTCCTGACTTTC. Translating it yields CATSTDVTGDPGANVLTF.

The count of this clone is one. This chain uses TRBV5-4 with TRBJ2-7; 7 positions agree with TRBD1. The germline CDR1 and CDR2 sequences are SGHNT and YYREEE (reference sequence). J gave up 6 bases and V 3 bases, and 12 bases lay outside the gene matches. The length of the CDR3 is 15 residues. CDR3 sequence reads: CASSYRQGLFSEQYF. The CDR3 bases are TGTGCCAGCAGCTATCGACAGGGTCTTTTCTCCGAGCAGTACTTC.

This chain uses TRBV5-8 with TRBJ2-3; tentative D call: TRBD2 (5 bases). The V gene's germline CDR1 is SGHTS and CDR2 YDEGEE. The CDR3 extends over 16 amino acids. V lost 4 bases to trimming and J lost 2 bases, with 17 bases between them. Here the CDR3 reads CASSRNKGRVTDTQYF. The CDR3 DNA reads TGTGCCAGCAGCAGAAACAAAGGGCGGGTCACAGATACGCAGTATTTT.

Remarks on this clone: One junction end does not reproduce the germline sequence, and a read error may be involved. The chain employs TRBV11-3 and TRBJ2-7; D is possibly TRBD1 (6 bases). This CDR3 has 15 residues. Germline V gene lookup returns CDR1 SGHNT and CDR2 YENEEA. CDR3 sequence (DNA): TGTACCAGCAGCTTTTTTTCGGGACAATCCTACGAGCAGTACTTC. It yields the protein CTSSFFSGQSYEQYF.

The V call is TRBV27, the J call TRBJ2-7; 10 bases map to TRBD1. The CDR3 extends over 15 amino acids. Germline CDR1 is MNHEY and CDR2 is SMNVEV (reference sequence). V lost 6 bases, J lost 4 bases, and 9 bases stayed unmatched. The CDR3 reads CASRTPGQGSYEQYF. CDR3 bases: TGTGCCAGCAGAACCCCGGGACAGGGGTCTTACGAGCAGTACTTC.

The rearrangement links TRBV18 to TRBJ2-1, with D possibly being TRBD2 (6 bases). The CDR3 spans 14 residues. Germline V gives CDR1 KGHSH, CDR2 LQKENI. V dropped 3 bases and J dropped 6 bases, with 12 bases sitting between them. The CDR3 here is CASSPTREANEQFF. The CDR3 bases are TGTGCCAGCTCACCCACAAGGGAGGCCAATGAGCAGTTCTTC. The complete variable domain, with remaining parts taken from reference TRBV18 and TRBJ2-1, reads NAGVMQNPRHLVRRRGQEARLRCSPMKGHSHVYWYRQLPEEGLKFMVYLQKENIIDESGMPKERFSAEFPKEGPSILRIQQVVRGDSAAYFCASSPTREANEQFFGPGTRLTVL.

The rearrangement links TRBV5-6 to TRBJ1-2, with 9 bases that match TRBD1. The CDR3 length is 14 residues. Germline V gene data show CDR1 as SGHDT and CDR2 as YYEEEE. J gave up 5 bases and V 4 bases, and 6 bases lay outside the gene matches. The CDR3 coding sequence is TGTGCCAGCAGCACACGGACAGGGGCATATGGCTACACCTTC. As protein: CASSTRTGAYGYTF.

This chain uses TRBV6-4 with TRBJ1-1; D not certain. The germline CDR1 and CDR2 sequences are MRHNA and SNTAGT. V lost 8 bases to trimming and J lost 6 bases, with 16 bases between them. This CDR3 spans 13 amino acids. The CDR3 protein is CASRSRDLAEAFF. CDR3 in DNA: TGTGCCAGCCGCTCCCGAGATCTCGCTGAAGCTTTCTTT.

This clone was seen only once. The chain has TRBV9 and TRBJ2-1, with 7 bases aligning to TRBD2. CDR3 size: 14 residues. Germline assignment: CDR1 SGDLS and CDR2 YYNGEE. V lost 7 bases, J lost 7 bases, and 11 bases stayed unmatched. In DNA form, the CDR3 reads TGTGCCAGCTCCCGTCTAGGCGGGGGAAATGAGCAGTTCTTC. Translated, it gives CASSRLGGGNEQFF.

The chain recombines TRBV2 with TRBJ1-5, with D perhaps matching TRBD1 (5 bases). Per the germline V gene, CDR1 is SNHLY and CDR2 is FYNNEI. V shed 7 bases and J shed 3 bases, with 16 bases lying between them. There are 15 residues in the CDR3. CDR3 region: CASKQNRQHNQPQHF. The DNA of the CDR3 is TGTGCCAGCAAACAGAATCGACAGCACAATCAGCCCCAGCATTTT.

The rearrangement joins TRBV6-5 to TRBJ1-1; possible D gene TRBD1, 6 bases. Trimming removed 5 bases at V and 7 bases at J, with 8 bases between. There are 11 residues in the CDR3. CDR1 and CDR2 from the germline V gene are MNHEY and SVGAGI. The CDR3 region has the DNA TGTGCCAGCAGTACAGGGCGTGAAGCTTTCTTT. This codes for CASSTGREAFF.

The sample holds one count of this clone. The chain's CDR3 is CASSITRTGAGNTIYF. The CDR3 DNA sequence: TGTGCCAGCAGCATCACCCGGACAGGGGCTGGAAACACCATATATTTT. The gene calls are TRBV7-9 and TRBJ1-3, with 9 bases identical to TRBD1. CDR1 SEHNR and CDR2 FQNEAQ come from the germline V gene (reference sequence). The CDR3 has 16 residues. Losses at the gene ends were 5 bases for V and 2 bases for J; bases not matched to a gene: 7.

The J gene is TRBJ2-2, the V gene TRBV12-3 or TRBV12-4; 7 nucleotides agree with TRBD1. V shed 4 bases and J 8 bases; nucleotides not matched to a gene: 4. The CDR3 totals 13 residues. The CDR3: CASSSLRGGELFF. In DNA form, the CDR3 reads TGTGCCAGCAGTTCCCTCAGGGGGGGGGAGCTGTTTTTT.

This chain joins TRBV2 and TRBJ2-5; possible D gene TRBD1, 6 bases. Trimming cost V 4 bases and J 1 base, with 25 bases left between them. The CDR3 is 19 residues long. Per germline, CDR1 SNHLY and CDR2 FYNNEI. The CDR3 DNA reads TGTGCCAGCAGTGTTTGGGGCAGGGGCGTCCCGCTGCCCCAAGAGACCCAGTACTTC. The encoded protein is CASSVWGRGVPLPQETQYF.

The J gene is TRBJ1-4, the V gene TRBV28, with D perhaps TRBD1 (6 bases). Per the germline V gene, CDR1 is MDHEN and CDR2 is SYDVKM. Trimming removed 3 bases from V and 11 bases from J, with 19 bases in between. The CDR3 has 15 residues. CDR3 in DNA: TGTGCCAGCAGTTTCTCCTCGGGACACTTCGGGAAACTGTTTTTT. The encoded protein is CASSFSSGHFGKLFF.

The chain employs TRBV7-3 and TRBJ1-1; D remains ambiguous. Germline CDR1 is SGHTA and CDR2 is FQGTGA. V was pared by 5 bases and J by 2 bases, with 9 bases between. The CDR3 is 13 residues long. CDR3 sequence: CASSATLNTEAFF. The CDR3 bases are TGTGCCAGCAGCGCGACACTTAACACTGAAGCTTTCTTT.